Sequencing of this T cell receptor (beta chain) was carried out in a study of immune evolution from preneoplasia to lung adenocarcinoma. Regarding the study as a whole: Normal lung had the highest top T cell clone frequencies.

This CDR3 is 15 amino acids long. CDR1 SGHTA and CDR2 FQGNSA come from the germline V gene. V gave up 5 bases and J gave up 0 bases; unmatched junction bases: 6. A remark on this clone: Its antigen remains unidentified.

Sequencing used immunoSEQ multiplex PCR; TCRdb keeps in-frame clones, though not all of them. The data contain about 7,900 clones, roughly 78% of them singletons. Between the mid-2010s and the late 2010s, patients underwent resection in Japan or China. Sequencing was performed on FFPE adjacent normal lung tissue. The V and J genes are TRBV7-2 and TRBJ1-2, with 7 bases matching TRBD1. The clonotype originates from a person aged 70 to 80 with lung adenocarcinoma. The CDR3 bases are TGTGCCAGCAGCCCTGACAGGGCAGCTAACTATGGCTACACCTTC. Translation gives CASSPDRAANYGYTF.